The rows below give T cell receptor beta chains drawn from one sample of a study of blood T cell repertoires in COVID-19. Sequencing was performed with immunoSEQ multiplex PCR; in TCRdb, only in-frame clones are kept and a portion is missing. The sample gives 200,000 to 250,000 clones, 65% to 90% of which show up once; around 7% is in the top ten. The specimen sequenced was peripheral blood. The receptor set was obtained from a woman aged 50 to 60 with acute or convalescent COVID-19. Each CDR3 is given with its conserved first and last residue.

j_call v_call cdr3_aa
TRBJ1-3 TRBV5-1 CASSQEGGDGNTIYF
TRBJ2-5 TRBV29-1 CSVDSRGGRETQYF
TRBJ2-5 TRBV5-4 CASSLRAGLETQYF
TRBJ1-1 TRBV6-1 CASSEPTGGRTEAFF
TRBJ1-1 TRBV12-3/TRBV12-4 CASSLQGATEAFF
TRBJ2-3 TRBV5-6 CASSWGQSPDTQYF
TRBJ1-6 TRBV9 CASSVSPRYNSPLHF
TRBJ2-1 TRBV3-1/TRBV3-2 CASSRSGGHEQFF
TRBJ2-3 TRBV28 CASSLVAGGPADTQYF
TRBJ1-3 TRBV19 CASSIVAEGNTIYF
TRBJ1-2 TRBV28 CASSLYRTGVGGYTF
TRBJ2-5 TRBV3-1/TRBV3-2 CASVSGVETQYF
TRBJ1-5 TRBV28 CASSTTTGVVNQPQHF
TRBJ1-1 TRBV10-3 CAISDSTGSTEAFF
TRBJ2-6 TRBV5-1 CASSEQTGGQSGANVLTF
TRBJ2-3 TRBV7-3 CASSPQGGPRTDTQYF
TRBJ1-6 TRBV27 CASAPDRGGGNSPLHF
TRBJ2-5 TRBV6-5 CASSLQGTQETQYF
TRBJ1-2 TRBV2 CASSDTRGVYGYTF
TRBJ1-6 TRBV21-1 CASSKGNRPYNSPLHF
TRBJ1-2 TRBV10-1 CASSWDTNYGYTF
TRBJ1-6 TRBV5-1 CASSREPGQGVRNSPLHF
TRBJ2-7 TRBV19 CASSIGSGFAYEQYF
TRBJ1-3 TRBV5-4 CASSLGQGLGSGNTIYF
TRBJ2-1 TRBV3-1/TRBV3-2 CASSSSRGLYNEQFF
TRBJ2-3 TRBV5-1 CASSFGTGAGTDTQYF
TRBJ2-1 TRBV18 CASSLRDRGEQFF
TRBJ1-4 TRBV6-5 CASSSNLKREKLFF
TRBJ2-5 TRBV7-3 CASSRLAGGQETQYF
TRBJ1-6 TRBV18 CASSPNGGANSPLHF
TRBJ1-3 TRBV9 CASSLTTGGNTIYF
TRBJ2-3 TRBV18 CASSPEGTGLEGDTQYF
TRBJ2-5 TRBV30 CACKSGETQYF
TRBJ1-2 TRBV19 CASSKSDYGYTF
TRBJ2-1 TRBV7-6 CASSFRLAGGYNEQFF